This is a list of T cell receptor beta chains from one sample in a study of blood T cell repertoires in COVID-19. Clones were sequenced by immunoSEQ multiplex PCR, and TCRdb holds only the in-frame ones, with some missing. The data hold approximately 280,000 clones, with approximately 90% observed a single time. Sample: peripheral blood. The receptors here all came from a woman in her twenties or thirties with COVID-19, enrolled during active disease. CDR3s include the opening cysteine and the closing phenylalanine or tryptophan. A D gene is named only where the DNA matches it firmly. The size entry is marked missing in some rows and otherwise reads once, few, many or a size class.

CDR3nt: TGCGCCAGCAGTGAGTGGAGGAACACTGAAGCTTTCTTT
CDR3aa: CASSEWRNTEAFF
d_gene: .
v_gene: TRBV10-2
abundance: .
j_gene: TRBJ1-1

CDR3nt: TGCGCCAGTAGCCCGGGGGACTCATCCCATGAAAAACTGTTTTTT
CDR3aa: CASSPGDSSHEKLFF
d_gene: .
v_gene: TRBV5-1
abundance: .
j_gene: TRBJ1-4

CDR3nt: TGCGCCAGCAGCTTGTTTAAGGTGGGACTAGCCTACAATGAGCAGTTCTTC
CDR3aa: CASSLFKVGLAYNEQFF
d_gene: TRBD2
v_gene: TRBV5-1
abundance: .
j_gene: TRBJ2-1

CDR3nt: TGTGCCAGCACCCCGAGGTGGGGGCGAGGACCCCAGCATTTT
CDR3aa: CASTPRWGRGPQHF
d_gene: .
v_gene: TRBV28
abundance: few
j_gene: TRBJ1-5

CDR3nt: TGTGCCAGCAGCCCGCGGACAGGTTTGAACACTGAAGCTTTCTTT
CDR3aa: CASSPRTGLNTEAFF
d_gene: TRBD1
v_gene: TRBV7-9
abundance: .
j_gene: TRBJ1-1

CDR3nt: TGTGCCAGCCGTCTTCATGACAGCGCCTACGAGCAGTACTTC
CDR3aa: CASRLHDSAYEQYF
d_gene: .
v_gene: TRBV6-5
abundance: .
j_gene: TRBJ2-7

CDR3nt: TGTGCCAGCAGCACCCAGGGATTAGCTTTCTTT
CDR3aa: CASSTQGLAFF
d_gene: .
v_gene: TRBV7-9
abundance: .
j_gene: TRBJ1-1

CDR3nt: TGTGCCAGCAGCTCACCAGCGGCCTCCACAGATACGCAGTATTTT
CDR3aa: CASSSPAASTDTQYF
d_gene: .
v_gene: TRBV11-2
abundance: .
j_gene: TRBJ2-3

CDR3nt: TGTGCCAGCAGTGCTCTTTACACGGGATCACCCCTCCACTTT
CDR3aa: CASSALYTGSPLHF
d_gene: .
v_gene: TRBV25-1
abundance: .
j_gene: TRBJ1-6

CDR3nt: TGTGCCATCAGCCTGGGGACTAGCGGGACTGAGCAGTTCTTC
CDR3aa: CAISLGTSGTEQFF
d_gene: TRBD2
v_gene: TRBV10-3
abundance: .
j_gene: TRBJ2-1

CDR3nt: TGTGCCAGTAGTACCAGGACAGGGGAAGGCTACACCTTC
CDR3aa: CASSTRTGEGYTF
d_gene: TRBD1
v_gene: TRBV19
abundance: once
j_gene: TRBJ1-2

CDR3nt: TGTGCCAGCAGCAAACTTGGCGGGAGCACGGAGACCCAGTACTTC
CDR3aa: CASSKLGGSTETQYF
d_gene: TRBD2
v_gene: TRBV14
abundance: .
j_gene: TRBJ2-5

CDR3nt: TGTGCCAGCAGTAACCAGAGGGACAGGTTGGACACCGGGGAGCTGTTTTTT
CDR3aa: CASSNQRDRLDTGELFF
d_gene: TRBD1
v_gene: TRBV2
abundance: few
j_gene: TRBJ2-2

CDR3nt: TGTGCCAGTAGTATGACAGGAGGGCCCCAGCATTTT
CDR3aa: CASSMTGGPQHF
d_gene: .
v_gene: TRBV19
abundance: .
j_gene: TRBJ1-5

CDR3nt: TGTGCCAGCAGTACGACAGGGGGAAACTACGAGCAGTACTTC
CDR3aa: CASSTTGGNYEQYF
d_gene: TRBD1
v_gene: TRBV6-5
abundance: .
j_gene: TRBJ2-7

CDR3nt: TGTGCCAGCAGCTTTAGCGGGAGTTCCGATACGCAGTATTTT
CDR3aa: CASSFSGSSDTQYF
d_gene: TRBD2
v_gene: TRBV7-2
abundance: .
j_gene: TRBJ2-3

CDR3nt: TGTGCCATCAGTGAAGTGTCACGGGATGGCTACACCTTC
CDR3aa: CAISEVSRDGYTF
d_gene: .
v_gene: TRBV10-3
abundance: .
j_gene: TRBJ1-2

CDR3nt: TGTGCCAGCAGTCCGGTGAGAGGCCCCTACGAGCAGTACTTC
CDR3aa: CASSPVRGPYEQYF
d_gene: .
v_gene: TRBV6-5
abundance: .
j_gene: TRBJ2-7

CDR3nt: TGTGCCAGCAGTTTCGGACAGTACGAGCAGTACTTC
CDR3aa: CASSFGQYEQYF
d_gene: .
v_gene: TRBV6-5
abundance: once
j_gene: TRBJ2-7

CDR3nt: TGTGCCAGCAGCGGGAGACAGGGAACGCAGTATTTT
CDR3aa: CASSGRQGTQYF
d_gene: TRBD1
v_gene: TRBV5-6
abundance: .
j_gene: TRBJ2-3

CDR3nt: TGTGCCATCAGTGAGTATGGCAGCTCCTATAATTCACCCCTCCACTTT
CDR3aa: CAISEYGSSYNSPLHF
d_gene: .
v_gene: TRBV10-3
abundance: .
j_gene: TRBJ1-6

CDR3nt: TGTGCCAGCATTCCGGGACAGGGAAGGTCCTACGAGCAGTACTTC
CDR3aa: CASIPGQGRSYEQYF
d_gene: TRBD1
v_gene: TRBV28
abundance: few
j_gene: TRBJ2-7

CDR3nt: TGTGCCAGCAGCTTAAGTCCGGGACTAGCGGCAGACAATGAGCAGTTCTTC
CDR3aa: CASSLSPGLAADNEQFF
d_gene: TRBD2
v_gene: TRBV13
abundance: .
j_gene: TRBJ2-1

CDR3nt: TGTGCCAGCAGTGAAACGGGTTGGGCACCCCTCCACTTT
CDR3aa: CASSETGWAPLHF
d_gene: .
v_gene: TRBV2
abundance: .
j_gene: TRBJ1-6

CDR3nt: TGTGCTAGTGCTCCAGGGGATGGCAATCAGCCCCAGCATTTT
CDR3aa: CASAPGDGNQPQHF
d_gene: .
v_gene: TRBV12-5
abundance: .
j_gene: TRBJ1-5

CDR3nt: TGTGCCAGCAGCGCGGGGGAGGGGGTAGGCGTCCACTTT
CDR3aa: CASSAGEGVGVHF
d_gene: .
v_gene: TRBV9
abundance: once
j_gene: TRBJ1-6

CDR3nt: TGCGCCAGCAGCTTGGAATGGCGGGGTGAAGCTTTCTTT
CDR3aa: CASSLEWRGEAFF
d_gene: .
v_gene: TRBV5-1
abundance: few
j_gene: TRBJ1-1

CDR3nt: TGTGCCTGGAGTGTTCGTGACAGGTTGAACACTGAAGCTTTCTTT
CDR3aa: CAWSVRDRLNTEAFF
d_gene: .
v_gene: TRBV30
abundance: .
j_gene: TRBJ1-1

CDR3nt: TGTGCCACCACTAGCGGGAGGGGACACTCCTACAATGAGCAGTTCTTC
CDR3aa: CATTSGRGHSYNEQFF
d_gene: TRBD2
v_gene: TRBV15
abundance: .
j_gene: TRBJ2-1

CDR3nt: TGTGCCATCAGTGAAGGAAGGGCGGGATCTACCGGGGCCAACGTCCTGACTTTC
CDR3aa: CAISEGRAGSTGANVLTF
d_gene: .
v_gene: TRBV10-3
abundance: .
j_gene: TRBJ2-6

CDR3nt: TGTGCCAGCAGCTTATCCAGGAGCACAGATACGCAGTATTTT
CDR3aa: CASSLSRSTDTQYF
d_gene: .
v_gene: TRBV11-2
abundance: .
j_gene: TRBJ2-3

CDR3nt: TGTGCCAGTAGTCCAGCGGGAGGGGAGACCCAGTACTTC
CDR3aa: CASSPAGGETQYF
d_gene: TRBD2
v_gene: TRBV19
abundance: .
j_gene: TRBJ2-5

CDR3nt: TGTGCCTGGAGTGGCCCCAGGCACACCGGGGAGCTGTTTTTT
CDR3aa: CAWSGPRHTGELFF
d_gene: .
v_gene: TRBV30
abundance: .
j_gene: TRBJ2-2

CDR3nt: TGTGCCAGCAGCAGGTGGGGAGATGAGGGCTACACCTTC
CDR3aa: CASSRWGDEGYTF
d_gene: .
v_gene: TRBV9
abundance: .
j_gene: TRBJ1-2

CDR3nt: TGTGCCAGCCGTCCCCGACCGGCGGGGATGTTGGACGAGCTGTTTTTT
CDR3aa: CASRPRPAGMLDELFF
d_gene: .
v_gene: TRBV7-9
abundance: few
j_gene: TRBJ2-2

CDR3nt: TGTGCCAGCAGTTTTCTCGGGACACCGAACACCGGGGAGCTGTTTTTT
CDR3aa: CASSFLGTPNTGELFF
d_gene: .
v_gene: TRBV6-5
abundance: .
j_gene: TRBJ2-2

CDR3nt: TGTGCCAGCAGTTTTAGACAGGGTGGAGAAGAGACCCAGTACTTC
CDR3aa: CASSFRQGGEETQYF
d_gene: TRBD1
v_gene: TRBV28
abundance: .
j_gene: TRBJ2-5

CDR3nt: TGTGCCAGCAGCTTACAGGGTACAGATACGCAGTATTTT
CDR3aa: CASSLQGTDTQYF
d_gene: .
v_gene: TRBV11-2
abundance: .
j_gene: TRBJ2-3

CDR3nt: TGTGCCAGCAGCTTCGGCGGGAGGAATGAGCAGTTCTTC
CDR3aa: CASSFGGRNEQFF
d_gene: TRBD2
v_gene: TRBV7-3
abundance: .
j_gene: TRBJ2-1

CDR3nt: TGTGCCAGCAGCAAGGGCTTCAAGGCCTACGAGCAGTACTTC
CDR3aa: CASSKGFKAYEQYF
d_gene: .
v_gene: TRBV21-1
abundance: .
j_gene: TRBJ2-7

CDR3nt: TGTGCCAGCCACCTGCGTGCGGTCGTTAATTCACCCCTCCACTTT
CDR3aa: CASHLRAVVNSPLHF
d_gene: .
v_gene: TRBV28
abundance: .
j_gene: TRBJ1-6

CDR3nt: TGTGCCAGCAGTAGAAGTGCGGGGGGAAAACTGTTTTTT
CDR3aa: CASSRSAGGKLFF
d_gene: .
v_gene: TRBV6-5
abundance: .
j_gene: TRBJ1-4

CDR3nt: TGTGCCAGCAGTGAAGGGACTAGCGGGAGGATCGATGGGACCGGGGAGCTGTTTTTT
CDR3aa: CASSEGTSGRIDGTGELFF
d_gene: TRBD2
v_gene: TRBV2
abundance: .
j_gene: TRBJ2-2

CDR3nt: TGTGCCAGTACCCGGGAGGGCCAGGTGTACAATGAGCAGTTCTTC
CDR3aa: CASTREGQVYNEQFF
d_gene: TRBD2
v_gene: TRBV19
abundance: .
j_gene: TRBJ2-1

CDR3nt: TGTGCCAGGCCTGTTGTAGCCCAAAACTCCTACAATGAGCAGTTCTTC
CDR3aa: CARPVVAQNSYNEQFF
d_gene: .
v_gene: TRBV9
abundance: .
j_gene: TRBJ2-1

CDR3nt: TGTGCCAGCAGCCGCGACAGGGGTGAAAAAGAGACCCAGTACTTC
CDR3aa: CASSRDRGEKETQYF
d_gene: TRBD1
v_gene: TRBV5-4
abundance: .
j_gene: TRBJ2-5

CDR3nt: TGTGCCAGCAGAGCTAGCGGGAGCTCCTCCTACGAGCAGTACTTC
CDR3aa: CASRASGSSSYEQYF
d_gene: TRBD2
v_gene: TRBV2
abundance: .
j_gene: TRBJ2-7

CDR3nt: TGTGCCACCAGTGGGACTAGCGGGAGTGGTTACAATGAGCAGTTCTTC
CDR3aa: CATSGTSGSGYNEQFF
d_gene: TRBD2
v_gene: TRBV24-1
abundance: many
j_gene: TRBJ2-1

CDR3nt: TGTGCCAGCAGCCGCGCCGGGACTGCTGGGGAGCTGTTTTTT
CDR3aa: CASSRAGTAGELFF
d_gene: .
v_gene: TRBV5-6
abundance: few
j_gene: TRBJ2-2

CDR3nt: TGTGCCAGCAGCCCTGGGGGGTGGACAGATACGCAGTATTTT
CDR3aa: CASSPGGWTDTQYF
d_gene: .
v_gene: TRBV7-9
abundance: .
j_gene: TRBJ2-3

CDR3nt: TGTGCCATCAGTGAGTCGCTCCTAGCGGGAAATGAGCAGTTCTTC
CDR3aa: CAISESLLAGNEQFF
d_gene: TRBD2
v_gene: TRBV10-3
abundance: .
j_gene: TRBJ2-1

CDR3nt: TGTGCCAGCAGCCTTCTCGACAGGGTACAAGAGACCCAGTACTTC
CDR3aa: CASSLLDRVQETQYF
d_gene: TRBD1
v_gene: TRBV7-9
abundance: .
j_gene: TRBJ2-5

CDR3nt: TGTGCCAGCAGCCCGACAGGGGGCTATGGGAATGAGCAGTTCTTC
CDR3aa: CASSPTGGYGNEQFF
d_gene: TRBD1
v_gene: TRBV3-1/TRBV3-2
abundance: .
j_gene: TRBJ2-1

CDR3nt: TGTGCCATCAGTGAGTCGACTAGCGGCACTAGGGAAAATGAGCAGTTCTTC
CDR3aa: CAISESTSGTRENEQFF
d_gene: TRBD2
v_gene: TRBV10-3
abundance: once
j_gene: TRBJ2-1